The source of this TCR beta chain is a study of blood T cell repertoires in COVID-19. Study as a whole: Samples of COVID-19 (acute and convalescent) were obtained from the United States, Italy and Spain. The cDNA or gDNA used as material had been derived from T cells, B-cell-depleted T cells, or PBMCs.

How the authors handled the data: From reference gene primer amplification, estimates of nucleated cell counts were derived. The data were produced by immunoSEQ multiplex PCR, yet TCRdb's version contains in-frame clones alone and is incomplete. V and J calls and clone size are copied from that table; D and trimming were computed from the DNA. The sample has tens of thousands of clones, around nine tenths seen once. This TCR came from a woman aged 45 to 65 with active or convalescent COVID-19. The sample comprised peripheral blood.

The CDR3 region is CASTVSGTNYGYTF. In DNA, the CDR3 is TGTGCCAGCACTGTTTCAGGGACTAACTATGGCTACACCTTC. This chain links TRBV6-5 with TRBJ1-2, with a weak D call TRBD1 (5 bases). Germline V lookup: CDR1 MNHEY, CDR2 SVGAGI. V lost 7 bases, J lost 0 bases, and 12 bases lay in between. The CDR3 is made up of 14 amino acids.